Listed below are T cell receptor beta chains from one sample, sequenced in a study of T cells of healthy individuals. TCRdb independently ran MiXCR on the 5' RACE reads; one entry per CDR3 protein. The repertoire holds 45,000 to 60,000 distinct CDR3 sequences, with approximately 14% as singletons. Receptors originate from a human donor in good health. Each CDR3 is given without its conserved first and last residue.

v_call	cdr3_aa
TRBV6-5	ASSLRTGRKISPLH
TRBV20-1	SARDGRVSSNYGYT
TRBV11-2	ASSSYSGRRDTQY
TRBV3-1	ASSQPSGGTTDTQY
TRBV14	ASSQDFSGGAENEQF
TRBV12-5	ASGLDSYRVGNEQF
TRBV6-5	ASSYRLDQPQH
TRBV20-1	SAQPLGTGTDTQY
TRBV7-9	ASSLDQGLAKNIQY
TRBV10-3	AIRTSGQGARDRITDTQY
TRBV20-1	SARDGGTRQPQH
TRBV25-1	ASSGGGSISEF
TRBV5-1	ASSLVARNTEAF
TRBV6-5	ASSYSTRSSSNTGELF
TRBV24-1	ATSTRAGGRALFNEQF